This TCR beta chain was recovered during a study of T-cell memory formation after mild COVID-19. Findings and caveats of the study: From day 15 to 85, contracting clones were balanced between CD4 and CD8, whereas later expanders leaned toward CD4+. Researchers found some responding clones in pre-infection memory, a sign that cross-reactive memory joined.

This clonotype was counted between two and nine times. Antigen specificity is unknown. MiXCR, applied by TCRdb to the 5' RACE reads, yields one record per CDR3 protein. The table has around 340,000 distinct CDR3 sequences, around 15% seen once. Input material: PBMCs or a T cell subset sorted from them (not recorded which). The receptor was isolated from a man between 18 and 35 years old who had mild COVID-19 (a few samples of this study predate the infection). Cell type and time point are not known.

The CDR3 DNA reads TGTGCCAGCAGTAACATCAAGGAGCAGTTCTTC. Amino acid sequence: CASSNIKEQFF. The genes are TRBV11-2 and TRBJ2-1; D gene ambiguous. Between the trimmed V and J ends, which lost 6 bases and 10 bases, there was a span of 10 bases. The CDR3 consists of 11 residues. Germline V CDR1 and CDR2: SGHAT, FQNNGV. The full variable domain, rest sourced from reference TRBV11-2 and TRBJ2-1, is EAGVAQSPRYKIIEKRQSVAFWCNPISGHATLYWYQQILGQGPKLLIQFQNNGVVDDSQLPKDRFSAERLKGVDSTLKIQPAKLEDSAVYLCASSNIKEQFFGPGTRLTVL.